The entry below describes one T cell receptor (beta chain). Clones were sequenced by immunoSEQ multiplex PCR, and TCRdb holds only the in-frame ones, with some missing. The table lists about 180,000 clones, just over 90% of them singletons. The entry originates in a study of control samples from healthy donors and cancer patients. CDR1 is SGHRS and CDR2 is YFSETQ in the germline V gene. The CDR3 is 15 residues long. Trimming left V 3 bases short and J 4 bases short, with 16 bases between. The source material was blood. This clonotype was obtained from a man aged 25-45 years in good health. V and J are TRBV5-1 and TRBJ1-1, with D perhaps TRBD1 (6 bases). The DNA for the CDR3 is TGCGCCAGCAGCTCAAACCCAGGGGTAAGCACTGAAGCTTTCTTT. It encodes CASSSNPGVSTEAFF. Filled out from reference TRBV5-1 and TRBJ1-1, the complete variable domain reads KAGVTQTPRYLIKTRGQQVTLSCSPISGHRSVSWYQQTPGQGLQFLFEYFSETQRNKGNFPGRFSGRQFSNSRSEMNVSTLELGDSALYLCASSSNPGVSTEAFFGQGTRLTVV.